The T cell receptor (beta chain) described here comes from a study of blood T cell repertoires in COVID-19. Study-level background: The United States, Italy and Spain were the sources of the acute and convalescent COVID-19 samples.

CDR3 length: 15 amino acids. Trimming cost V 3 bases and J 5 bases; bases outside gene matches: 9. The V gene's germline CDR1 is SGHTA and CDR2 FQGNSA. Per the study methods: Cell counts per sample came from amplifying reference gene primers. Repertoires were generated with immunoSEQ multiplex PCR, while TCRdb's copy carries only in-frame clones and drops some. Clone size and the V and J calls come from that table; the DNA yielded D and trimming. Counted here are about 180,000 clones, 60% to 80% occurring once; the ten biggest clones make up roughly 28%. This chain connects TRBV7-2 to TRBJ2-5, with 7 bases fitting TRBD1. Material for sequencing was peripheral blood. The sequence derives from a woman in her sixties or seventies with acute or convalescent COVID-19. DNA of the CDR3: TGTGCCAGCAGCTTGACAGGGTATATGTCGGAGACCCAGTACTTC. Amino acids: CASSLTGYMSETQYF.